One sample yielded the 18 T cell receptor beta chains listed below, sequenced in a study of T-cell reconstitution after alpha-beta-depleted transplantation in children. Preparation of the TCRbeta library was carried out with unique molecular identifiers. TCRdb reanalysed the PCR reads using MiXCR and keeps one entry per CDR3 protein. Among about 440,000 distinct CDR3 sequences listed, approximately 42% were seen once. Specimen: PBMCs, collected before TCRalphabeta/CD19-depleted stem cell transplant. These TCRs come from a girl aged 2-15 years with aplastic anemia, due to receive a stem cell transplant.

The chain has TRBV7-9 and TRBJ2-2, with 9 bases matching TRBD1. The CDR3 has 15 amino acids. V was clipped by 4 bases and J by 4 bases; unmatched bases: 4. CDR1 is SEHNR and CDR2 is FQNEAQ in the germline V gene (reference sequence). Written as DNA, the CDR3 is TGTGCCAGCAGCTCGGGACAGGGTGCCACCGGGGAGCTGTTTTTT. Translated, it gives CASSSGQGATGELFF.

This clonotype has ten or more counts. The chain combines TRBV12-3 or TRBV12-4 with TRBJ1-1; TRBD1 agrees at 7 bases. Trimming removed 6 bases from V and 1 base from J; junction bases left unmatched: 8. This CDR3 comprises 15 residues. The DNA for the CDR3 is TGTGCCAGCAGGGCCCGACAGGGTTGGAACACTGAAGCTTTCTTT. As protein: CASRARQGWNTEAFF.

A few counts support this clonotype. The genes are TRBV10-3 and TRBJ2-7; D may correspond to TRBD1 or TRBD2 (5 bases each). CDR1 is ENHRY and CDR2 is SYGVKD in the germline V gene. The CDR3 is made up of 14 amino acids. V was pared by 5 bases and J by 2 bases, with 13 bases between. CDR3 coding DNA: TGTGCCATCAGTCGTCGGGACCAACCCTACGAGCAGTACTTC. Translated: CAISRRDQPYEQYF.

The chain employs TRBV15 and TRBJ1-1; the D is unclear. CDR3 size: 15 residues. V was pared by 0 bases and J by 1 base, with 9 bases between. The germline V gene encodes CDR1 LNHNV and CDR2 YYDKDF (reference sequence). CDR3 sequence reads: CATSRDMAGNTEAFF. DNA of the CDR3: TGTGCCACCAGCAGAGATATGGCAGGGAACACTGAAGCTTTCTTT. The full variable domain, in which reference TRBV15 and TRBJ1-1 provide the parts outside the CDR3, is DAMVIQNPRYQVTQFGKPVTLSCSQTLNHNVMYWYQQKSSQAPKLLFHYYDKDFNNEADTPDNFQSRRPNTSFCFLDIRSPGLGDTAMYLCATSRDMAGNTEAFFGQGTRLTVV.

This clonotype has only a few counts. V gene TRBV4-1 combines with J gene TRBJ1-1, with TRBD1 matching 7 bases. V shed 3 bases and J 5 bases; nucleotides not matched to a gene: 9. The CDR3 length is 15 residues. The germline gives CDR1 MGHRA, CDR2 YSYEKL. This CDR3 reads CASSQRRTGGTEAFF. The CDR3 DNA is TGCGCCAGCAGCCAGAGAAGGACAGGAGGAACTGAAGCTTTCTTT.

The chain uses TRBV28 and TRBJ2-3; D ambiguous. The CDR3 covers 11 residues. V lost 5 bases, J lost 6 bases, and 6 bases lay in between. Germline V lookup: CDR1 MDHEN, CDR2 SYDVKM. The CDR3 sequence is CASSRMDTQYF. CDR3 in DNA: TGTGCCAGCAGTCGTATGGATACGCAGTATTTT. The entire variable domain, with the rest obtained from reference TRBV28 and TRBJ2-3, is as follows: DVKVTQSSRYLVKRTGEKVFLECVQDMDHENMFWYRQDPGLGLRLIYFSYDVKMKEKGDIPEGYSVSREKKERFSLILESASTNQTSMYLCASSRMDTQYFGPGTRLTVL.

The chain is built from TRBV6-1 and TRBJ2-2; D possibly corresponds to TRBD1 (6 bases). Per germline, CDR1 MNHNS and CDR2 SASEGT. V dropped 7 bases and J dropped 4 bases, with 13 bases sitting between them. This CDR3 region has 14 residues. CDR3 amino acids: CASINRESTGELFF. The CDR3 nucleotides are TGTGCCAGCATAAACAGGGAGAGCACCGGGGAGCTGTTTTTT.

The genes are TRBV7-3 and TRBJ2-1; possibly TRBD2 for D (6 bases). With 4 bases removed from V and 10 bases from J, the gap between germline ends came to 11 bases. Germline V gene data show CDR1 as SGHTA and CDR2 as FQGTGA. The CDR3 runs 12 residues. CDR3 region: CASSSREDEQFF. The CDR3, as DNA: TGTGCCAGCAGCTCCAGGGAGGACGAGCAGTTCTTC.

This chain uses TRBV7-2 with TRBJ1-1; 8 bases fit TRBD1. The CDR3 is made up of 16 amino acids. Trimming removed 2 bases from V and 7 bases from J; junction bases left unmatched: 12. Germline loops: CDR1 SGHTA, CDR2 FQGNSA. Written as DNA, the CDR3 is TGTGCCAGCAGCTTACCAGGAGGCAGGGGGCGCGGTGAAGCTTTCTTT. Translated, it gives CASSLPGGRGRGEAFF.

There are a few counts of this clonotype. The chain combines TRBV7-2 with TRBJ2-3, with 8 bases fitting TRBD2. The junction had 5 bases not matched to a gene; V was cut back by 3 bases and J by 6 bases. The CDR3 totals 14 residues. Germline-derived CDR1 and CDR2 are SGHTA and FQGNSA. CDR3 sequence: CASSFGGGTDTQYF. DNA of the CDR3: TGTGCCAGCAGCTTCGGGGGGGGGACGGATACGCAGTATTTT. The full variable domain, in which reference TRBV7-2 and TRBJ2-3 provide the parts outside the CDR3, is GAGVSQSPSNKVTEKGKDVELRCDPISGHTALYWYRQSLGQGLEFLIYFQGNSAPDKSGLPSDRFSAERTGGSVSTLTIQRTQQEDSAVYLCASSFGGGTDTQYFGPGTRLTVL.

This clonotype was detected ten times or more. This chain links TRBV3-1 with TRBJ2-7; 9 bases line up with TRBD2. Germline lookup yields CDR1 LGHDT and CDR2 YNNKEL (reference sequence). The CDR3 runs to 13 residues. With V trimmed by 8 bases and J by 6 bases, 8 bases remained unmatched. For the CDR3, the DNA is TGTGCCAGCGCAGGCGGGAGGGCCGGCGAGCAGTACTTC. Translating it yields CASAGGRAGEQYF.

This clonotype was detected ten times or more. V is TRBV3-1 and J is TRBJ2-7; D may be TRBD1 (5 bases). Germline CDR1 LGHDT, CDR2 YNNKEL (reference sequence). This CDR3 comprises 16 residues. Deletions cut 4 bases from V and 3 bases from J, with 19 bases between. CDR3 protein: CASSPHPGHLYYEQYF. CDR3 in DNA: TGTGCCAGCAGCCCCCATCCAGGACACCTATACTACGAGCAGTACTTC.

This clonotype was seen a handful of times. The V gene is TRBV20-1, the J gene TRBJ2-7, with 12 bases lining up with TRBD2. Germline CDR1 DFQATT, CDR2 SNEGSKA (reference sequence). V shed 5 bases, J shed 7 bases, and the junction held 6 bases outside the gene matches. The CDR3 is made up of 13 amino acids. The CDR3 protein is CSAQTSGSYEQYF. In DNA form, the CDR3 reads TGCAGTGCTCAGACTAGCGGGAGTTATGAGCAGTACTTC.

This clonotype was observed a few times. This chain connects TRBV7-6 to TRBJ2-3; 8 nucleotides agree with TRBD2. The CDR3 is 17 residues long. Germline trimming cut 8 bases from V and 5 bases from J; bases unmatched to any gene: 18. Germline assignment: CDR1 SGHVS and CDR2 FNYEAQ. The CDR3 nucleotides read TGTGCCAGCGGCTCACACTGGGGCGGGAGGCGAAAAGATACGCAGTATTTT. Protein: CASGSHWGGRRKDTQYF.

The chain combines TRBV20-1 with TRBJ2-3; 7 bases map to TRBD2. CDR1 is DFQATT and CDR2 is SNEGSKA in the germline V gene (reference sequence). The CDR3 sequence is 14 residues long. Trimming took 6 bases from V and 2 from J; bases not matched to a gene: 8. The CDR3 DNA is TGCAGTGCCACCTCTAGCGGCTCCACAGATACGCAGTATTTT. Protein sequence: CSATSSGSTDTQYF.

The genes are TRBV20-1 and TRBJ1-1; 7 nucleotides agree with TRBD1. The length of the CDR3 is 13 residues. Germline V lookup: CDR1 DFQATT, CDR2 SNEGSKA (reference sequence). V shed 6 bases, J shed 1 base, and the junction held 5 bases outside the gene matches. The CDR3 DNA follows: TGCAGTGCGACGACAGGGCAGAACACTGAAGCTTTCTTT. This sequence encodes CSATTGQNTEAFF.

The J gene is TRBJ2-1, the V gene TRBV9, with 10 bases fitting TRBD1. J gave up 3 bases and V 4 bases, and 4 bases lay outside the gene matches. CDR1 is SGDLS and CDR2 is YYNGEE in the germline V gene. The CDR3 runs to 15 residues. CDR3 sequence reads: CASSKDRGDYNEQFF. In DNA form, the CDR3 reads TGTGCCAGCAGCAAGGACAGGGGGGACTACAATGAGCAGTTCTTC. The full variable domain, rest sourced from reference TRBV9 and TRBJ2-1, is DSGVTQTPKHLITATGQRVTLRCSPRSGDLSVYWYQQSLDQGLQFLIQYYNGEERAKGNILERFSAQQFPDLHSELNLSSLELGDSALYFCASSKDRGDYNEQFFGPGTRLTVL.

The chain is built from TRBV9 and TRBJ2-7, with no clear D. This CDR3 contains 14 residues. The germline gives CDR1 SGDLS, CDR2 YYNGEE. V lost 0 bases to trimming and J lost 4 bases, with 11 bases between them. The CDR3 sequence: CASSVGGPDYEQYF. The CDR3 nucleotides read TGTGCCAGCAGCGTAGGTGGACCAGATTACGAGCAGTACTTC.